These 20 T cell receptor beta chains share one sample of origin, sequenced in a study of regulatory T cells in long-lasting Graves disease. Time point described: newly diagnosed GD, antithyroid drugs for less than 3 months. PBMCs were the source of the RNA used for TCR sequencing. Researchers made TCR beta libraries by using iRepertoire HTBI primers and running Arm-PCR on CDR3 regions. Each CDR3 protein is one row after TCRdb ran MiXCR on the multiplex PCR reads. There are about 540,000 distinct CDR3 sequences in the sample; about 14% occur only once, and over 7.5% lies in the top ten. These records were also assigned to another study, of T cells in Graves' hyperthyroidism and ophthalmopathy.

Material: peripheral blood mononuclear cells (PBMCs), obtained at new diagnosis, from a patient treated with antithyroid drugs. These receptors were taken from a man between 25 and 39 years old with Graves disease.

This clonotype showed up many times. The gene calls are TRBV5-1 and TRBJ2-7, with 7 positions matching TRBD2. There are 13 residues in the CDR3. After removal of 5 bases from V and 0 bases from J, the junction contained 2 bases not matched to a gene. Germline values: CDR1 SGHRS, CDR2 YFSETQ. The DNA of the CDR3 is TGCGCCAGCAGGGCTAGCGGCTCCTACGAGCAGTACTTC. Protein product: CASRASGSYEQYF.

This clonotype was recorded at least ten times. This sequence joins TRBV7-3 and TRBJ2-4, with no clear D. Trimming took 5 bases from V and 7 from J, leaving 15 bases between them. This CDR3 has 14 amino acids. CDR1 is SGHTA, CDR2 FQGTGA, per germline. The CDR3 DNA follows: TGTGCCAGCAGCCTAGGGCCCACCGGGAACATTCAGTACTTC. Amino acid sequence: CASSLGPTGNIQYF. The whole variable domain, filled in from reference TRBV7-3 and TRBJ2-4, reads GAGVSQTPSNKVTEKGKYVELRCDPISGHTALYWYRQSLGQGPEFLIYFQGTGAADDSGLPNDRFFAVRPEGSVSTLKIQRTERGDSAVYLCASSLGPTGNIQYFGAGTRLSVL.

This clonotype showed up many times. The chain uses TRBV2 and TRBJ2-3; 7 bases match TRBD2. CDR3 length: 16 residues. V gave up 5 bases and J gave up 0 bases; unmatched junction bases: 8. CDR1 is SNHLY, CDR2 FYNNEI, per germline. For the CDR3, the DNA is TGTGCCAGCAGTTTTCCCCGAGCGGGAAGCACAGATACGCAGTATTTT. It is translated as CASSFPRAGSTDTQYF. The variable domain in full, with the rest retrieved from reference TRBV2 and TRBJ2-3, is EPEVTQTPSHQVTQMGQEVILRCVPISNHLYFYWYRQILGQKVEFLVSFYNNEISEKSEIFDDQFSVERPDGSNFTLKIRSTKLEDSAMYFCASSFPRAGSTDTQYFGPGTRLTVL.

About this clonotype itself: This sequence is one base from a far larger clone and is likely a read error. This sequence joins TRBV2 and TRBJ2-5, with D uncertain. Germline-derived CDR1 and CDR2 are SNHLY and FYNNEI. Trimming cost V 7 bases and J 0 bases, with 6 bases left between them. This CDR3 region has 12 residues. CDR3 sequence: CASILYQETQYF. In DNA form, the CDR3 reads TGTGCCAGCATCCTGTACCAAGAGACCCAGTACTTC.

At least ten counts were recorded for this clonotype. CDR3 residues: CASSSPRERGQPQHF. CDR3 bases: TGTGCCAGCAGTTCCCCCAGGGAAAGAGGACAGCCCCAGCATTTT. The gene calls are TRBV27 and TRBJ1-5; a weak D match, TRBD1 (5 bases). From germline, CDR1 is MNHEY and CDR2 SMNVEV (reference sequence). The CDR3 totals 15 residues. The ends were cut back, 4 bases at V and 7 bases at J, with 17 bases in the middle.

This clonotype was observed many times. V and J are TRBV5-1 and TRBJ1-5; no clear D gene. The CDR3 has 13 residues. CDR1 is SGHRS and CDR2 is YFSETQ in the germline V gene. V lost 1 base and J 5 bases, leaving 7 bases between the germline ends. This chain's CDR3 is CASSLTPDQPQHF. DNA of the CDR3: TGCGCCAGCAGCTTGACACCAGATCAGCCCCAGCATTTT.

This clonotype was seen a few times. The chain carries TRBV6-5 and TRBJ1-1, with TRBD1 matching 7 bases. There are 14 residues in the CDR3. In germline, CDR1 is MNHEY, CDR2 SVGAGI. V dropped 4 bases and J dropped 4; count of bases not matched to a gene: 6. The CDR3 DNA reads TGTGCCAGCAGTTCCCCCAGACAGGGCACTGAAGCTTTCTTT. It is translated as CASSSPRQGTEAFF.

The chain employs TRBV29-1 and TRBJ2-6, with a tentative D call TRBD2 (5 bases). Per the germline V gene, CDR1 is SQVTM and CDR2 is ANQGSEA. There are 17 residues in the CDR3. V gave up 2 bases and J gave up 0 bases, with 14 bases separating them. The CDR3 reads CSVESQTRDSGANVLTF. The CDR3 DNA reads TGCAGCGTTGAATCCCAAACTAGGGACTCTGGGGCCAACGTCCTGACTTTC.

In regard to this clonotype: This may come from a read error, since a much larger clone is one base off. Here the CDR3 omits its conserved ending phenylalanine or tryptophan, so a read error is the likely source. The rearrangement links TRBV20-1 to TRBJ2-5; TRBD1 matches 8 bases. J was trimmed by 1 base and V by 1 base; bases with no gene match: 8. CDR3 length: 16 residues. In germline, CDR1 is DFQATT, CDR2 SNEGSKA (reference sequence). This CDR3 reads CSARGRDRPTQETQYC. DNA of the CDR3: TGCAGTGCTAGAGGCCGGGACAGGCCTACCCAAGAGACCCAGTACTGC.

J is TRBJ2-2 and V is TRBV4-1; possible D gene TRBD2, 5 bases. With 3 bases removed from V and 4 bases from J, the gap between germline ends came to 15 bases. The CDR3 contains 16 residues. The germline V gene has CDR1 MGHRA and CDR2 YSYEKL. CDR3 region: CASSHGLQFGTGELFF. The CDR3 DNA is TGCGCCAGCAGCCATGGACTCCAGTTTGGCACCGGGGAGCTGTTTTTT.

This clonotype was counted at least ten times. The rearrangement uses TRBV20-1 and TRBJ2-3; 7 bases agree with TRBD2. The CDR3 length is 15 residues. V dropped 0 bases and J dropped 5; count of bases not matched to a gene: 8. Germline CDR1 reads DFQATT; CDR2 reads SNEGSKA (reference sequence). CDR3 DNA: TGCAGTGCTAGAGATCCGGCGGGAGTGGAAGATACGCAGTATTTT. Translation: CSARDPAGVEDTQYF.

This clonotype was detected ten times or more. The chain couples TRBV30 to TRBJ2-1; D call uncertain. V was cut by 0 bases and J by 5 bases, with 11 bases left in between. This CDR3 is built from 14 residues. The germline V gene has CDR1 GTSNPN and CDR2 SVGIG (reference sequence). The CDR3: CAWSVRSSNNEQFF. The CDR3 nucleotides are TGTGCCTGGAGTGTACGGAGCAGCAACAATGAGCAGTTCTTC.

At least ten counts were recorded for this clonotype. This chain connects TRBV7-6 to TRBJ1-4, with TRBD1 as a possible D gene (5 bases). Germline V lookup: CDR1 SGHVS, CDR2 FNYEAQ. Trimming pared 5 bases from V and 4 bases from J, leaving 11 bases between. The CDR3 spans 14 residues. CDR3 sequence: CASSPDILNEKLFF. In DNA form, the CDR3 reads TGTGCCAGCAGCCCGGACATTCTTAATGAAAAACTGTTTTTT.

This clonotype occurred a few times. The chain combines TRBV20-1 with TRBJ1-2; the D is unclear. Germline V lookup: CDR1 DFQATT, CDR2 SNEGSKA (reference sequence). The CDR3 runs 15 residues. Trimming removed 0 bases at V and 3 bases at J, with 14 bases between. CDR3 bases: TGCAGTGCTAGAGAGGGCGGAAGTTTTTACTATGGCTACACCTTC. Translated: CSAREGGSFYYGYTF.

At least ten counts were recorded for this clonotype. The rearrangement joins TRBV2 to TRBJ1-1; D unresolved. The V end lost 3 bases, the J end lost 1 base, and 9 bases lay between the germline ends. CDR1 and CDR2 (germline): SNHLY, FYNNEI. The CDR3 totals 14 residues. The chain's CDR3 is CASSDRSPNTEAFF. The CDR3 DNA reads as TGTGCCAGCAGTGACCGGTCACCGAACACTGAAGCTTTCTTT. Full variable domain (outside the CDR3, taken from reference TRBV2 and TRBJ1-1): EPEVTQTPSHQVTQMGQEVILRCVPISNHLYFYWYRQILGQKVEFLVSFYNNEISEKSEIFDDQFSVERPDGSNFTLKIRSTKLEDSAMYFCASSDRSPNTEAFFGQGTRLTVV.

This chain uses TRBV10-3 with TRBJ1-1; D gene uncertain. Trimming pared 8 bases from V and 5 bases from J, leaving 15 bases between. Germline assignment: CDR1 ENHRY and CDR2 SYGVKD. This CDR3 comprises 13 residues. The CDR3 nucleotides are TGTGCCATCTGTCGAGGAAGTGGGACTGAAGCTTTCTTT. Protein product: CAICRGSGTEAFF.

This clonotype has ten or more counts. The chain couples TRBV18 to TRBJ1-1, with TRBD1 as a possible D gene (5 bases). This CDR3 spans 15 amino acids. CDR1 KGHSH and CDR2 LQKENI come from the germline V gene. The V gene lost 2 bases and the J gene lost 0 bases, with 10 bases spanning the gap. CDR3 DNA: TGTGCCAGCTCACCAATGTCACAGGTGAACACTGAAGCTTTCTTT. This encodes CASSPMSQVNTEAFF.

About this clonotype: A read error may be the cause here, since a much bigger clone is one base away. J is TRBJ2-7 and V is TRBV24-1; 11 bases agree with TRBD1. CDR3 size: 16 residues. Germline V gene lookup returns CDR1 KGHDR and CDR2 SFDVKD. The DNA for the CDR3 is TGTGCCACCGGTGACCATGGGACAGGGGGATACTACGAGCAGTACTTC. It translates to CATGDHGTGGYYEQYF.

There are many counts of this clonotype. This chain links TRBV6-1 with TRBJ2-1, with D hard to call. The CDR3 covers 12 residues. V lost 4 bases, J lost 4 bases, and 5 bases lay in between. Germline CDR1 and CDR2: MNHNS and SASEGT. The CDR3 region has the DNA TGTGCCAGCAGTGTGGGGTACAATGAGCAGTTCTTC. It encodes CASSVGYNEQFF.

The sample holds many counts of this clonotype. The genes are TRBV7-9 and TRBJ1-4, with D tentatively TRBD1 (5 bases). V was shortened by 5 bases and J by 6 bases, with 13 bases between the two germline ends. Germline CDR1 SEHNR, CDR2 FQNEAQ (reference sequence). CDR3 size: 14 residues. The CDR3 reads CASSEGLVDEKLFF. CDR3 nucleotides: TGTGCCAGCAGCGAGGGACTAGTGGATGAAAAACTGTTTTTT.